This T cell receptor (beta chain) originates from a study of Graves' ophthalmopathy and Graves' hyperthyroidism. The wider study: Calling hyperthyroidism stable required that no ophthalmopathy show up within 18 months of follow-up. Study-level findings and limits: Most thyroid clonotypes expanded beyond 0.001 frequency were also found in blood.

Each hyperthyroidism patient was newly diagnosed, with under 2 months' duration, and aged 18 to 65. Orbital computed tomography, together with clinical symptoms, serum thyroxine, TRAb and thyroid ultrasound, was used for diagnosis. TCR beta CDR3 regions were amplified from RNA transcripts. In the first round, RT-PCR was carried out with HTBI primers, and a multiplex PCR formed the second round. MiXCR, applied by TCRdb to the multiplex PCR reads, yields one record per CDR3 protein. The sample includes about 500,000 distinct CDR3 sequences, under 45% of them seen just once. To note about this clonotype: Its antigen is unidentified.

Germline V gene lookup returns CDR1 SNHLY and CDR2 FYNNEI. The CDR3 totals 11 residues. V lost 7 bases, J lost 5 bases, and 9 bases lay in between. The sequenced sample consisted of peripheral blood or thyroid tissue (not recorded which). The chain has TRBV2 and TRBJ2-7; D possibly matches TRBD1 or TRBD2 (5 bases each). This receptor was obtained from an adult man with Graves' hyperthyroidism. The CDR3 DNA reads TGTGCCAGCACGGGACGGGACGAGCAGTACTTC. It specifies CASTGRDEQYF.